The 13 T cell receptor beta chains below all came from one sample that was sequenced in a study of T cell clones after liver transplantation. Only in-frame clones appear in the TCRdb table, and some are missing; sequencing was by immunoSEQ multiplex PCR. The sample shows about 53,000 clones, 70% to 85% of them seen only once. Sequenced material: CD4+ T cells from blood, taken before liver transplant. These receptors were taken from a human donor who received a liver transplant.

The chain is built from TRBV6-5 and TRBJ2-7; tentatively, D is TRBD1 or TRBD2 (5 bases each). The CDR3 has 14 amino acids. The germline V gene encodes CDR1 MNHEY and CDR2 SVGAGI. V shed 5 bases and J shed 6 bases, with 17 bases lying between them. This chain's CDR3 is CASSPRGPPGEQYF. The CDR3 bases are TGTGCCAGCAGTCCACGGGGCCCCCCAGGCGAGCAGTACTTC.

The CDR3 DNA reads TGTGCCAGCGTGGTTGTAGCGGGGGGTAAAGATACGCAGTATTTT. This codes for CASVVVAGGKDTQYF. This chain uses TRBV7-2 with TRBJ2-3, with 10 positions matching TRBD2. The trim removed 8 bases at V and 5 bases at J, leaving 10 bases unmatched. Germline V gene sequence: CDR1 SGHTA, CDR2 FQGNSA. The CDR3 is made up of 15 amino acids.

CDR3 region: CASRAANTGELFF. In DNA form, the CDR3 reads TGTGCCAGCCGGGCAGCAAACACCGGGGAGCTGTTTTTT. The chain is built from TRBV6-6 and TRBJ2-2; D call uncertain. The CDR3 extends over 13 amino acids. Germline V gene data show CDR1 as MNHNY and CDR2 as SVGAGI (reference sequence). Trimming left V 8 bases short and J 2 bases short, with 9 bases between.

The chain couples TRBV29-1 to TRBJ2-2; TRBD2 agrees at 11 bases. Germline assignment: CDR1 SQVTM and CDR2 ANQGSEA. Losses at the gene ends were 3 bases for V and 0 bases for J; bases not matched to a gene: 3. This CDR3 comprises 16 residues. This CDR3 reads CSVETTSGANTGELFF. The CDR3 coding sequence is TGCAGCGTTGAGACGACTAGCGGGGCGAACACCGGGGAGCTGTTTTTT.

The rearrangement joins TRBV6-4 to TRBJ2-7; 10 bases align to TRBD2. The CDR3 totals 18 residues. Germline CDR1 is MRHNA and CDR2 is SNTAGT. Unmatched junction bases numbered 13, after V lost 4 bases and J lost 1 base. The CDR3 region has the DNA TGTGCCAGCAGTGGGCCTGACTCTAGCGGGGGTTGGTCCTACGAGCAGTACTTC. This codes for CASSGPDSSGGWSYEQYF.

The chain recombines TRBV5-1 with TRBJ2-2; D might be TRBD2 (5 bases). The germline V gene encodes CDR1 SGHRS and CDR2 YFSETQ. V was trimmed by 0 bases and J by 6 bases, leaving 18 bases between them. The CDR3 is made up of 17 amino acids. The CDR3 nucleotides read TGCGCCAGCAGCTTGGTTGGACTGACGCGTAGTTCCGGGGAGCTGTTTTTT. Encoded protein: CASSLVGLTRSSGELFF. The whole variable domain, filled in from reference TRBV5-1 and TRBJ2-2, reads KAGVTQTPRYLIKTRGQQVTLSCSPISGHRSVSWYQQTPGQGLQFLFEYFSETQRNKGNFPGRFSGRQFSNSRSEMNVSTLELGDSALYLCASSLVGLTRSSGELFFGEGSRLTVL.

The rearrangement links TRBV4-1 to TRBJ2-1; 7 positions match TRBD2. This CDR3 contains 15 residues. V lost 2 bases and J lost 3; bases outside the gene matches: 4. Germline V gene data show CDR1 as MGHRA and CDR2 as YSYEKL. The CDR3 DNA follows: TGCGCCAGCAGCCAAAGCCAGCGGGACTACAATGAGCAGTTCTTC. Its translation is CASSQSQRDYNEQFF.

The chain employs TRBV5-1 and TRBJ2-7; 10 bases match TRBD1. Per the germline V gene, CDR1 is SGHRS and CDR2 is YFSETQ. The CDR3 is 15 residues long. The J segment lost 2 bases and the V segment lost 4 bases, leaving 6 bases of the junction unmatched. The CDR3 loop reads CASSTRQGAAYEQYF. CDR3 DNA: TGCGCCAGCAGCACCCGACAGGGGGCTGCCTACGAGCAGTACTTC. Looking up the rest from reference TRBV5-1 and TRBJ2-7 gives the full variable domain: KAGVTQTPRYLIKTRGQQVTLSCSPISGHRSVSWYQQTPGQGLQFLFEYFSETQRNKGNFPGRFSGRQFSNSRSEMNVSTLELGDSALYLCASSTRQGAAYEQYFGPGTRLTVT.

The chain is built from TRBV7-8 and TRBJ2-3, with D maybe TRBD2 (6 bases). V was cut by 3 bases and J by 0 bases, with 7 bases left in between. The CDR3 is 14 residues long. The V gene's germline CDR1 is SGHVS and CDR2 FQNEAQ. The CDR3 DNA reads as TGTGCCAGCAGCTTGGGACTGAGCACAGATACGCAGTATTTT. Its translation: CASSLGLSTDTQYF.

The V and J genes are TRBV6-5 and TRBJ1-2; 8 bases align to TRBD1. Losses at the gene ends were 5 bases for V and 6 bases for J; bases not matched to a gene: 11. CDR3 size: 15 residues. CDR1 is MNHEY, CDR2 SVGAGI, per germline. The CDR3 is CASSRRFDRGHGYTF. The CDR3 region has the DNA TGTGCCAGCAGTCGCAGATTCGACAGGGGCCATGGCTACACCTTC.

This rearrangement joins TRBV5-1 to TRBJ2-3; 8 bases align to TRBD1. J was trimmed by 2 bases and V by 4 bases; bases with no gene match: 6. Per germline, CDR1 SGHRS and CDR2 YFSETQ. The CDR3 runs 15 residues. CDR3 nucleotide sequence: TGCGCCAGCAGCGTCGGGACAGGATTCACAGATACGCAGTATTTT. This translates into CASSVGTGFTDTQYF.

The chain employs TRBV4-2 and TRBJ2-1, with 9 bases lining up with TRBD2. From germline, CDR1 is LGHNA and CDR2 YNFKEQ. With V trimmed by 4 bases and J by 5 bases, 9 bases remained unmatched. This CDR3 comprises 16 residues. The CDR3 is CASSLQGGRGDNEQFF. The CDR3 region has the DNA TGTGCCAGCAGCCTCCAAGGCGGGAGGGGGGACAATGAGCAGTTCTTC.

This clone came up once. Written as DNA, the CDR3 is TGTGCCAGCAGCCCCGAGCAGGGAGGAGAGACCCAGTACTTC. Its protein product is CASSPEQGGETQYF. This chain links TRBV7-2 with TRBJ2-5, with D tentatively TRBD2 (6 bases). The V gene's germline CDR1 is SGHTA and CDR2 FQGNSA. Trimming took 5 bases from V and 4 from J, leaving 14 bases between them. There are 14 residues in the CDR3.